This TCR beta chain was obtained from a study of blood T cell repertoires in COVID-19. Sequenced by immunoSEQ multiplex PCR; TCRdb stores in-frame clones only, minus some. The repertoire holds roughly 230,000 clones, with roughly 90% as singletons. There are 15 residues in the CDR3. Germline V gene sequence: CDR1 SGHNT, CDR2 YYREEE (reference sequence). Trimming took 0 bases from V and 5 from J, leaving 14 bases between them. The specimen was peripheral blood. The chain uses TRBV5-4 and TRBJ1-1, with a tentative D call TRBD1 (5 bases). The origin of this receptor is a human donor in a cohort sampled during active COVID-19. CDR3 DNA sequence: TGTGCCAGCAGCTTGGCCATAAGGGGAGGAACTGAAGCTTTCTTT. Translating it yields CASSLAIRGGTEAFF.